This T cell receptor (beta chain) was documented in a study of blood T cell repertoires in COVID-19. Whole-study context: The origin of the acute and convalescent COVID-19 samples was the United States, Italy and Spain.

Assay used: immunoSEQ multiplex PCR; TCRdb lists only in-frame clones, some missing. This sample carries more than 300,000 clones, about 92% of them seen once, and the ten largest clones take about a fifth. This CDR3 region has 16 residues. Germline loops: CDR1 SEHNR, CDR2 FQNEAQ (reference sequence). V lost 4 bases and J 0 bases, leaving 13 bases between the germline ends. Membership in each cohort depended on participant-reported clinical history. The chain joins TRBV7-9 to TRBJ1-3, with a possible D match to TRBD1 (5 bases). Sequencing used PBMCs or T cells enriched from blood (not recorded which). The sequence derives from a woman in her thirties who had recovered from COVID-19. The CDR3 loop is CASSSQLTGSGNTIYF. The CDR3, as DNA: TGTGCCAGCAGCTCCCAACTTACAGGCTCTGGAAACACCATATATTTT. The full variable domain, its missing parts supplied by reference TRBV7-9 and TRBJ1-3, is DTGVSQNPRHKITKRGQNVTFRCDPISEHNRLYWYRQTLGQGPEFLTYFQNEAQLEKSRLLSDRFSAERPKGSFSTLEIQRTEQGDSAMYLCASSSQLTGSGNTIYFGEGSWLTVV.